This T cell receptor (beta chain) was sequenced in a study of cytomegalovirus exposure and HLA in healthy donors. The primer mix had 60 Vbeta and 13 Jbeta primers. Study processing details: Later, an analysis found around 80 million unique TCR beta chains, and about 10 million of these were shared. Produced via immunoSEQ multiplex PCR; TCRdb's table is partial and in-frame only. V and J calls plus clone size are reproduced from that table; the DNA served to infer D and trimming. This table holds under 200,000 clones, about 80% found once. For this clone: The target antigen is unknown.

General observations from the study: Listed as cytomegalovirus-associated were roughly 180 TCR beta chains.

Trimming cost V 0 bases and J 5 bases; bases outside gene matches: 7. Germline assignment: CDR1 LGHNA and CDR2 YSLEER. The CDR3 is 16 amino acids. This receptor was identified in a man aged 55-75 years in good health and CMV-seronegative. Sequencing was done on a sample of PBMCs. This chain uses TRBV4-3 with TRBJ1-1, with TRBD1 matching over 9 bases. The CDR3 nucleotides read TGCGCCAGCAGCCAAGAAATTGGGACAGGGCGGACTGAAGCTTTCTTT. Its protein is CASSQEIGTGRTEAFF.